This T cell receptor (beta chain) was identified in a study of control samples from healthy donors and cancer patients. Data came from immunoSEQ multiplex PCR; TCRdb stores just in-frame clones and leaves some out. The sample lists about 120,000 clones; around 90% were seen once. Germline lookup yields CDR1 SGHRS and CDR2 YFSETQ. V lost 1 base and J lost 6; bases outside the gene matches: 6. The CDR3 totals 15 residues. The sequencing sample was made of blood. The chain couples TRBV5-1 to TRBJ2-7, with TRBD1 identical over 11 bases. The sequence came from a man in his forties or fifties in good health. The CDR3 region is CASSLNGQGAGEQYF. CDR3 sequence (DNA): TGCGCCAGCAGCTTGAATGGACAGGGGGCCGGCGAGCAGTACTTC.